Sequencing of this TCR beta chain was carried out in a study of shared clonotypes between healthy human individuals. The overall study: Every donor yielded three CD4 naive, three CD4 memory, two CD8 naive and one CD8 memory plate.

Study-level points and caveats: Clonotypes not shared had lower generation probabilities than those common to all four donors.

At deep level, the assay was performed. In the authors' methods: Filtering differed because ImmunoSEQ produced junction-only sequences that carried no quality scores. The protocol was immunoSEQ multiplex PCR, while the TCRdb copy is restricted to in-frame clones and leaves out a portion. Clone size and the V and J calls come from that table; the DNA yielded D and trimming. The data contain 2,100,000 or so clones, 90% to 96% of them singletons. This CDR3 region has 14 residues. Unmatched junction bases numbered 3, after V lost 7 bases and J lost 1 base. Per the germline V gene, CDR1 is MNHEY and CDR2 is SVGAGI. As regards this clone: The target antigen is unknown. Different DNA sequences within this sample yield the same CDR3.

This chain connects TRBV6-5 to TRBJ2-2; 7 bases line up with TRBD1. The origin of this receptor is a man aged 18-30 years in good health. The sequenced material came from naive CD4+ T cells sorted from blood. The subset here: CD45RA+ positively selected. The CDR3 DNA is TGTGCCAGCACTCCAGGGGGGAACACCGGGGAGCTGTTTTTT. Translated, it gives CASTPGGNTGELFF.